One and the same sample provided the 26 T cell receptor beta chains below, sequenced in a study of cytomegalovirus exposure and HLA in healthy donors. Here immunoSEQ multiplex PCR was the method, and the copy in TCRdb shows in-frame clones only, minus some. Of about 150,000 clones in the sample, 89% were seen once. Sequencing was carried out using PBMCs. Receptor source: a woman under 30 in good health and CMV-seropositive.

This clone was seen once. The rearrangement uses TRBV4-3 and TRBJ1-1; 7 positions match TRBD1. V shed 0 bases and J 4 bases; nucleotides not matched to a gene: 5. The CDR3 covers 15 residues. The germline V gene has CDR1 LGHNA and CDR2 YSLEER. This chain's CDR3 is CASSQDRTGGTEAFF. Here the CDR3 DNA reads TGCGCCAGCAGCCAAGATAGGACAGGAGGCACTGAAGCTTTCTTT.

The chain combines TRBV28 with TRBJ1-5, with 7 bases that match TRBD1. Germline V lookup: CDR1 MDHEN, CDR2 SYDVKM. Losses at the gene ends were 6 bases for V and 5 bases for J; bases not matched to a gene: 7. CDR3 length: 14 amino acids. The CDR3 is CASRTGLLYQPQHF. As DNA, the CDR3 is TGTGCCAGCAGGACAGGGCTGCTGTATCAGCCCCAGCATTTT.

This clone was counted once. This sequence joins TRBV21-1 and TRBJ1-2; TRBD1, as called in the table, went unchecked against the DNA. TRBV21-1 is deemed a pseudogene. The CDR3 spans 14 residues. Written as DNA, the CDR3 is TGTGCCAGCAAGAAGACAGGGGCCCAGGAGGGCTACACCTTC. Translation: CASKKTGAQEGYTF.

The V call is TRBV28, the J call TRBJ2-7; TRBD1 matches 9 bases. Losses at the gene ends were 4 bases for V and 0 bases for J; bases not matched to a gene: 7. CDR1 and CDR2 (germline): MDHEN, SYDVKM. The CDR3 is 16 residues long. The CDR3 loop is CASSSPGTGTSYEQYF. In DNA form, the CDR3 reads TGTGCCAGCAGTTCTCCCGGGACAGGGACCTCCTACGAGCAGTACTTC.

This clone was observed once. The CDR3 here is CASALSGVETQYF. CDR3 nucleotide sequence: TGTGCTAGTGCTCTAAGCGGGGTTGAGACCCAGTACTTC. This sequence joins TRBV12-5 and TRBJ2-5, with TRBD2 identical over 7 bases. CDR3 length: 13 amino acids. The junction had 7 bases not matched to a gene; V was cut back by 7 bases and J by 5 bases. Germline CDR1 is LGHNT and CDR2 is FRNRAP.

The V gene is TRBV9, the J gene TRBJ2-5; 8 bases map to TRBD2. The CDR3 runs to 15 residues. In germline, CDR1 is SGDLS, CDR2 YYNGEE. J was trimmed by 5 bases and V by 7 bases; bases with no gene match: 13. This chain's CDR3 is CASAARFSGGETQYF. The CDR3 region has the DNA TGTGCCAGCGCCGCCCGGTTCAGCGGGGGTGAGACCCAGTACTTC.

The gene calls are TRBV28 and TRBJ1-6; no definite D call. The V end was cut by 5 bases, the J end by 2 bases, with 10 bases between. The length of the CDR3 is 15 residues. CDR1 is MDHEN, CDR2 SYDVKM, per germline. In nucleotides, the CDR3 is TGTGCCAGCAGTATCAGGTACCCCTATAATTCACCCCTCCACTTT. This encodes CASSIRYPYNSPLHF.

The V gene is TRBV7-6, the J gene TRBJ2-2; D is perhaps TRBD1 (6 bases). Germline CDR1 reads SGHVS; CDR2 reads FNYEAQ. CDR3 size: 16 residues. V was trimmed by 6 bases and J by 3 bases, leaving 17 bases between them. The chain's CDR3 is CASSPVGAKHTGELFF. In DNA, the CDR3 is TGTGCCAGCAGTCCCGTGGGGGCGAAGCACACCGGGGAGCTGTTTTTT.

The V gene is TRBV6-5, the J gene TRBJ1-1; D is possibly TRBD1 (5 bases). The CDR3 is made up of 15 amino acids. V lost 6 bases and J 3 bases, leaving 17 bases between the germline ends. CDR1 is MNHEY, CDR2 SVGAGI, per germline. The CDR3 nucleotides are TGTGCCAGCAGCTTAAAGCCCTCAGGGTACACTGAAGCTTTCTTT. Its translation is CASSLKPSGYTEAFF.

V and J are TRBV18 and TRBJ1-3, with D possibly being TRBD1 (5 bases). Germline values: CDR1 KGHSH, CDR2 LQKENI. The CDR3 is 15 amino acids. V was trimmed by 2 bases and J by 1 base, leaving 9 bases between them. The CDR3 region is CASSPGAGSGNTIYF. The CDR3 DNA sequence: TGTGCCAGCTCACCAGGGGCAGGGTCTGGAAACACCATATATTTT. Using reference TRBV18 and TRBJ1-3 for the parts outside the CDR3, the full variable domain is NAGVMQNPRHLVRRRGQEARLRCSPMKGHSHVYWYRQLPEEGLKFMVYLQKENIIDESGMPKERFSAEFPKEGPSILRIQQVVRGDSAAYFCASSPGAGSGNTIYFGEGSWLTVV.

This chain links TRBV30 with TRBJ2-4, with 8 positions matching TRBD1. The junction had 2 bases not matched to a gene; V was cut back by 1 base and J by 0 bases. This CDR3 has 15 amino acids. Germline loops: CDR1 GTSNPN, CDR2 SVGIG (reference sequence). CDR3 DNA sequence: TGTGCCTGGAGTGGGGACAGGCTAGCCAAAAACATTCAGTACTTC. Amino acid sequence: CAWSGDRLAKNIQYF. The full variable domain, its missing parts supplied by reference TRBV30 and TRBJ2-4, is SQTIHQWPATLVQPVGSPLSLECTVEGTSNPNLYWYRQAAGRGLQLLFYSVGIGQISSEVPQNLSASRPQDRQFILSSKKLLLSDSGFYLCAWSGDRLAKNIQYFGAGTRLSVL.

V and J are TRBV12-2 and TRBJ2-6; the DNA was not used to check the table's D call, TRBD1. TRBV12-2 is a recognized pseudogene. This CDR3 is built from 18 residues. The CDR3 DNA reads as TGTGCAAGTCGACGACGGATGGACAGACGCTCTGGGGCCAACGTCCTGACTTTC. It is translated as CASRRRMDRRSGANVLTF.

In nucleotides, the CDR3 is TGTGCCAGCAGCTTAGCGAGGGGACTAGCGGGGGACACAGATACGCAGTATTTT. Encoded protein: CASSLARGLAGDTDTQYF. V and J are TRBV7-9 and TRBJ2-3; 14 positions agree with TRBD2. The ends lost 0 bases at V and 2 bases at J; junction bases unmatched: 4. The CDR3 length is 18 residues. The V gene's germline CDR1 is SEHNR and CDR2 FQNEAQ (reference sequence).

The chain couples TRBV27 to TRBJ1-5; 10 bases are a match to TRBD1. CDR1 MNHEY and CDR2 SMNVEV come from the germline V gene (reference sequence). With V trimmed by 6 bases and J by 6 bases, 5 bases remained unmatched. The CDR3 consists of 14 residues. CDR3 nucleotide sequence: TGTGCCAGCAGACTGGGGACAGGGGCTCAGCCCCAGCATTTT. Translation: CASRLGTGAQPQHF.

This chain connects TRBV28 to TRBJ1-2; D not certain. Looked up from germline, CDR1 is MDHEN and CDR2 is SYDVKM. The CDR3 has 11 amino acids. In nucleotides, the CDR3 is TGTGTCGTGACAAATTTCTATGGCTACACCTTC. Protein sequence: CVVTNFYGYTF.

The CDR3 spells CAITREAGELFF. The CDR3 nucleotides are TGTGCCATCACCAGGGAGGCCGGGGAGCTGTTTTTT. V is TRBV10-3 and J is TRBJ2-2, with D perhaps matching TRBD2 (6 bases). Germline CDR1 ENHRY, CDR2 SYGVKD. V shed 7 bases and J shed 6 bases, with 9 bases lying between them. This CDR3 has 12 amino acids.

The chain couples TRBV6-5 to TRBJ2-4; D call uncertain. The CDR3 covers 14 residues. The ends were cut back, 8 bases at V and 0 bases at J, with 11 bases in the middle. Per the germline V gene, CDR1 is MNHEY and CDR2 is SVGAGI. CDR3 coding DNA: TGTGCCAGCTCAGATTTCTTAGCCAAAAACATTCAGTACTTC. Protein sequence: CASSDFLAKNIQYF.

The chain recombines TRBV7-8 with TRBJ1-2; 8 bases map to TRBD1. Germline CDR1 SGHVS, CDR2 FQNEAQ. This CDR3 has 15 residues. V shed 5 bases, J shed 4 bases, and the junction held 9 bases outside the gene matches. CDR3 DNA: TGTGCCAGCAGCAACACAGGGGGGGGCTTCTATGGCTACACCTTC. Translated: CASSNTGGGFYGYTF. The full variable domain, completed using reference TRBV7-8 and TRBJ1-2, is GAGVSQSPRYKVAKRGQDVALRCDPISGHVSLFWYQQALGQGPEFLTYFQNEAQLDKSGLPSDRFFAERPEGSVSTLKIQRTQQEDSAVYLCASSNTGGGFYGYTFGSGTRLTVV.

The chain has TRBV19 and TRBJ2-3, with 8 bases matching TRBD2. Losses at the gene ends were 4 bases for V and 1 base for J; bases not matched to a gene: 4. CDR1 is LNHDA and CDR2 is SQIVND in the germline V gene (reference sequence). This CDR3 is 15 amino acids long. The CDR3 region is CASSRVSGGTDTQYF. The CDR3 DNA is TGTGCCAGTAGTAGGGTTAGCGGGGGCACAGATACGCAGTATTTT.

Points on this clone: At the DNA level, this CDR3 is encoded by other sequences in the same sample as well. This chain joins TRBV10-2 and TRBJ2-5, with 7 bases fitting TRBD1. J lost 2 bases, V lost 7 bases, and 4 bases had no gene match. This CDR3 is 13 amino acids long. Per germline, CDR1 WSHSY and CDR2 SAAADI. The CDR3 protein is CASIAGGQETQYF. The CDR3 region has the DNA TGCGCCAGCATCGCAGGGGGTCAAGAGACCCAGTACTTC.

V gene TRBV7-2 combines with J gene TRBJ2-2; 7 bases line up with TRBD1. Germline trimming cut 6 bases from V and 5 bases from J; bases unmatched to any gene: 9. Germline loops: CDR1 SGHTA, CDR2 FQGNSA. This CDR3 contains 15 residues. This chain's CDR3 is CASRLDRVSTGELFF. In DNA, the CDR3 is TGTGCCAGCAGGCTCGACAGGGTTTCGACCGGGGAGCTGTTTTTT.

The J gene is TRBJ2-3, the V gene TRBV6-5, with D unresolved. Germline assignment: CDR1 MNHEY and CDR2 SVGAGI. Deletions cut 4 bases from V and 11 bases from J, with 16 bases between. The CDR3 is made up of 13 amino acids. CDR3 residues: CASSSGSRRGQYF. DNA of the CDR3: TGTGCCAGCAGTTCCGGATCCCGGAGAGGGCAGTATTTT.

The rearrangement links TRBV6-1 to TRBJ1-2; 10 bases align to TRBD1. The CDR3 spans 14 residues. V dropped 11 bases and J dropped 4; count of bases not matched to a gene: 10. Germline V CDR1 and CDR2: MNHNS, SASEGT. The CDR3 nucleotides are TGTGCCTGTCCGGGACAGGGGTCGGCCTATGGCTACACCTTC. It translates to CACPGQGSAYGYTF.

The rearrangement joins TRBV28 to TRBJ1-1; tentatively, D is TRBD1 (5 bases). V lost 3 bases and J lost 3, with 11 bases in between. Germline V gives CDR1 MDHEN, CDR2 SYDVKM. The CDR3 covers 14 residues. CDR3 sequence (DNA): TGTGCCAGCAGTTTTCTAGGGGTGGACACTGAAGCTTTCTTT. This translates into CASSFLGVDTEAFF.

The chain uses TRBV18 and TRBJ2-6; 9 bases agree with TRBD1. V trimming: 5 bases; J trimming: 2 bases; junction bases outside the gene matches: 7. Germline V CDR1 and CDR2: KGHSH, LQKENI. The CDR3 has 17 residues. CDR3 residues: CASSSQGARTGANVLTF. The CDR3 coding sequence is TGTGCCAGCTCATCACAGGGGGCGCGCACTGGGGCCAACGTCCTGACTTTC.

The chain joins TRBV5-6 to TRBJ1-1; D is unclear. The CDR3 is made up of 13 amino acids. Germline V CDR1 and CDR2: SGHDT, YYEEEE. V was trimmed by 0 bases and J by 4 bases, leaving 7 bases between them. The CDR3 loop is CASSLGGPTEAFF. DNA of the CDR3: TGTGCCAGCAGCTTGGGAGGGCCCACTGAAGCTTTCTTT. The variable domain in full, completed from reference TRBV5-6 and TRBJ1-1, reads DAGVTQSPTHLIKTRGQQVTLRCSPKSGHDTVSWYQQALGQGPQFIFQYYEEEERQRGNFPDRFSGHQFPNYSSELNVNALLLGDSALYLCASSLGGPTEAFFGQGTRLTVV.